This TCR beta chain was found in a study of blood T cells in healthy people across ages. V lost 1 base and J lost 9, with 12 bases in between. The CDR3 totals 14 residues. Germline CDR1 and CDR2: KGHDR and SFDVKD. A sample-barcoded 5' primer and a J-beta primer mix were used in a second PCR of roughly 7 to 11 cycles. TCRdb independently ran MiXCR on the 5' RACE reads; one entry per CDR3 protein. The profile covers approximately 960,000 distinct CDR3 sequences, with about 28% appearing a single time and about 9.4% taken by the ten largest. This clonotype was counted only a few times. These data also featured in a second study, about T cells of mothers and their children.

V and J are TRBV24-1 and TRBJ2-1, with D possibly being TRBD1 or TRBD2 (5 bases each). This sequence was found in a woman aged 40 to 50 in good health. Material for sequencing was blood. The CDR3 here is CATSDLGRGSEQFF. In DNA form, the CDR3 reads TGTGCCACCAGTGATTTAGGCCGGGGCAGTGAGCAGTTCTTC.